A selection of T cell receptor beta chains follows, all from one sample in a study of Graves' ophthalmopathy and Graves' hyperthyroidism. From the multiplex PCR reads, TCRdb called clonotypes with MiXCR, one entry per CDR3 protein. The table includes 620,000 or so distinct CDR3 sequences, 22% detected once. Sequencing was carried out using peripheral blood. Receptors were obtained from a woman aged 18-30 years with stable Graves' hyperthyroidism. Some clones in this sample may be carry-over from other donors' samples. CDR3s include the opening cysteine and the closing phenylalanine or tryptophan. A D gene is named only where the DNA matches it firmly. Rows may omit the clone size; those that give it use once, few, many or a size class.

TRBJ1-5	NA	TRBV6-2/TRBV6-3	NA	CASSTNYNQPQHF	TGTGCCAGTAGCACGAACTATAATCAGCCCCAGCATTTT
TRBJ1-1	many	TRBV4-2	NA	CASSQGGALGGTEAFF	TGTGCCAGCAGCCAAGGGGGAGCTTTAGGGGGCACTGAAGCTTTCTTT
TRBJ1-5	many	TRBV4-1	NA	CASSQDQQPQHF	TGCGCCAGCAGCCAAGACCAACAGCCCCAGCATTTT
TRBJ1-1	NA	TRBV19	NA	CASYRQTEAFF	TGTGCCAGTTATCGACAGACTGAAGCTTTCTTT
TRBJ1-6	few	TRBV18	TRBD1	CASSPDRGHSPLHF	TGTGCCAGCTCACCGGACAGGGGACATTCACCCCTCCACTTT
TRBJ1-5	NA	TRBV19	NA	CATGLVLGNQPQHF	TGTGCCACCGGACTCGTCTTGGGCAATCAGCCCCAGCATTTT
TRBJ1-3	few	TRBV5-4	NA	CASSPSPQAGNTIYF	TGTGCCAGCAGCCCCAGTCCGCAGGCGGGAAACACCATATATTTT
TRBJ1-6	many	TRBV6-5	NA	CASSSSGGGTGTLSPLHF	TGTGCCAGCAGTTCTTCTGGTGGGGGCACAGGGACGTTATCACCCCTCCACTTT
TRBJ1-5	many	TRBV28	NA	CASSGPPRHNQPQHF	TGTGCCAGCTCGGGACCTCCTCGGCACAATCAGCCCCAGCATTTT
TRBJ2-2	once	TRBV10-1	TRBD2	CASSESRSSGNGELFF	TGCGCCAGCAGTGAGTCGCGGTCTAGCGGGAACGGGGAGCTGTTTTTT
TRBJ1-5	many	TRBV28	TRBD1	CASTLTGGLQPQHF	TGTGCCAGCACCTTAACAGGGGGCTTGCAGCCCCAGCATTTT
TRBJ2-7	NA	TRBV11-2	NA	CASSFLGLTYEQYF	TGTGCCAGCAGCTTTCTGGGCCTGACCTACGAGCAGTACTTC
TRBJ2-7	many	TRBV24-1	TRBD1	CATSDAGTAYEQYF	TGTGCCACCAGTGACGCCGGGACAGCCTACGAGCAGTACTTC
TRBJ1-6	NA	TRBV3-1	TRBD1	CASSQDRRWDRGLGTLHF	TGTGCCAGCAGCCAAGATCGACGGTGGGACAGGGGCTTGGGGACCCTCCACTTT
TRBJ1-5	NA	TRBV12-3/TRBV12-4	TRBD1	CASTPGTENQPQHF	TGTGCCAGCACCCCGGGGACAGAGAATCAGCCCCAGCATTTT
TRBJ1-2	many	TRBV11-2	TRBD1	CASSPRTGGGDGYTF	TGTGCCAGCAGCCCGCGAACAGGGGGCGGGGATGGCTACACCTTC
TRBJ1-3	once	TRBV15	TRBD1	CATSRDRGQRSGNTIYF	TGTGCCACCAGCAGAGATAGGGGACAGCGCTCTGGAAACACCATATATTTT
TRBJ2-4	NA	TRBV6-1	TRBD2	CASSRRGTTSPKNIQYF	TGTGCCAGCAGCAGGAGAGGGACTACTAGCCCCAAAAACATTCAGTACTTC
TRBJ1-1	many	TRBV10-3	TRBD1	CAISPGTGETEAFF	TGTGCCATCAGTCCCGGGACAGGGGAGACTGAAGCTTTCTTT
TRBJ2-7	NA	TRBV9	NA	CASSPPRRSQYF	TGTGCCAGCAGCCCCCCCCGTAGGTCTCAGTACTTC
TRBJ1-3	many	TRBV6-1	NA	CASRPPGQGNTIYF	TGTGCCAGCAGACCACCGGGCCAGGGAAACACCATATATTTT
TRBJ2-5	many	TRBV7-2	NA	CASSLSPASKETQYF	TGTGCCAGCAGCTTAAGCCCAGCCTCAAAAGAGACCCAGTACTTC
TRBJ2-5	many	TRBV30	NA	CAWRKGSETQYF	TGTGCCTGGAGGAAAGGGTCAGAGACCCAGTACTTC
TRBJ2-4	NA	TRBV4-3	NA	CASSQGRGAENIQYF	TGCGCCAGCAGCCAAGGGAGGGGGGCCGAAAACATTCAGTACTTC
TRBJ2-2	few	TRBV5-1	NA	CASGRDFPGELFF	TGCGCCAGCGGGCGGGATTTCCCCGGGGAGCTGTTTTTT
TRBJ2-5	many	TRBV28	NA	CASSSRGLPQETQYF	TGTGCCAGCAGTTCCCGTGGGCTACCTCAAGAGACCCAGTACTTC
TRBJ1-5	many	TRBV19	NA	CASTLVGLKNQPQHF	TGTGCCAGTACCTTAGTGGGGCTGAAAAATCAGCCCCAGCATTTT
TRBJ2-5	many	TRBV13	TRBD2	CASSIIKALAGVQETQYF	TGTGCCAGCAGCATAATCAAGGCATTAGCGGGAGTTCAAGAGACCCAGTACTTC
TRBJ2-7	many	TRBV7-9	NA	CASSHLGTPPYEQYF	TGTGCCAGCAGTCATTTGGGGACCCCACCCTACGAGCAGTACTTC
TRBJ2-2	NA	TRBV9	TRBD1	CASSVGPGTGGIGELFF	TGTGCCAGCAGCGTAGGTCCCGGGACAGGGGGCATCGGGGAGCTGTTTTTT
TRBJ1-6	many	TRBV12-3/TRBV12-4	TRBD1	CASSSQGESSPLHF	TGTGCCAGCAGTTCACAGGGGGAGAGTTCACCCCTCCACTTT
TRBJ2-4	many	TRBV4-1	NA	CASSPLPGLAKNIQYF	TGCGCCAGCAGCCCCTTACCGGGACTAGCCAAAAACATTCAGTACTTC
TRBJ2-7	NA	TRBV6-1	TRBD1	CASQTGQMDTYEQYF	TGTGCCAGCCAAACGGGACAGATGGATACCTACGAGCAGTACTTC
TRBJ2-7	many	TRBV20-1	NA	CSATTGGYEQYF	TGCAGTGCTACCACCGGGGGATACGAGCAGTACTTC
TRBJ1-1	NA	TRBV12-3/TRBV12-4	NA	CASSLARATHTEAFF	TGTGCCAGCAGTTTAGCGAGGGCAACGCACACTGAAGCTTTCTTT
TRBJ1-2	many	TRBV5-1	NA	CASSWEGSDYGYTF	TGCGCCAGCAGCTGGGAAGGGAGCGACTATGGCTACACCTTC
TRBJ2-2	few	TRBV7-9	NA	CASSLLGANTGELFF	TGTGCCAGCAGCCTCCTCGGTGCGAACACCGGGGAGCTGTTTTTT
TRBJ1-2	few	TRBV12-3/TRBV12-4	NA	CASSHSTGFYYGYTF	TGTGCCAGCAGTCACTCGACAGGTTTTTACTATGGCTACACCTTC
TRBJ2-4	many	TRBV11-2	NA	CASSPLVGSKNIQYF	TGTGCCAGCAGCCCACTCGTGGGTTCCAAAAACATTCAGTACTTC
TRBJ2-7	many	TRBV19	NA	CASRGGRYEQYF	TGTGCCAGTAGGGGTGGTAGGTACGAGCAGTACTTC
TRBJ2-4	few	TRBV11-2	TRBD1	CASSSGDRGRPYLAKNIQYF	TGTGCCAGCAGCTCGGGAGACAGGGGGCGCCCCTATTTAGCCAAAAACATTCAGTACTTC
TRBJ2-2	many	TRBV6-5	TRBD2	CASSYPASGVTGELFF	TGTGCCAGCAGTTACCCCGCTAGCGGGGTAACCGGGGAGCTGTTTTTT
TRBJ1-1	once	TRBV11-2	NA	CASSLVRRGVATEAFF	TGTGCCAGCAGCTTAGTTCGACGAGGAGTTGCCACTGAAGCTTTCTTT
TRBJ2-5	NA	TRBV6-8	NA	CASSWTPETQYF	TGTGCCAGCAGTTGGACTCCAGAGACCCAGTACTTC
TRBJ1-1	NA	TRBV20-1	TRBD1	CSAPGQGLGLSEPEAFF	TGCAGTGCGCCCGGACAGGGGCTTGGGTTAAGTGAGCCTGAAGCTTTCTTT
TRBJ2-7	NA	TRBV6-1	NA	CASGGTLSGYEQYF	TGTGCCAGTGGGGGGACACTGAGTGGGTACGAGCAGTACTTC
TRBJ2-7	many	TRBV7-2	NA	CASSFPGPSYEQYF	TGTGCCAGCAGCTTCCCGGGCCCCTCCTACGAGCAGTACTTC
TRBJ1-5	many	TRBV30	TRBD1	CAWSVEWGQGENQPQHF	TGTGCCTGGAGTGTTGAATGGGGACAGGGCGAAAATCAGCCCCAGCATTTT
TRBJ1-6	few	TRBV12-3/TRBV12-4	NA	CASRSGGDNSPLHF	TGTGCCAGCAGATCGGGGGGGGATAATTCACCCCTCCACTTT
TRBJ1-2	few	TRBV15	NA	CATSNRTPINYGYTF	TGTGCCACCAGCAACCGGACGCCCATAAACTATGGCTACACCTTC
TRBJ2-7	many	TRBV27	NA	CASSFEAGLPYEQYF	TGTGCCAGCAGTTTTGAGGCAGGCCTCCCCTACGAGCAGTACTTC
TRBJ1-2	many	TRBV2	TRBD1	CASSVGTGFSGYTF	TGTGCCAGCAGTGTCGGGACAGGGTTTTCTGGCTACACCTTC
TRBJ2-2	NA	TRBV11-2	TRBD2	CAIVSGGRGTGELFF	TGTGCCATCGTATCGGGGGGGCGCGGCACCGGGGAGCTGTTTTTT
TRBJ1-1	many	TRBV27	NA	CASSFSRHTEAFF	TGTGCCAGCAGTTTCTCCAGGCACACTGAAGCTTTCTTT
TRBJ1-2	NA	TRBV30	TRBD1	CAWRLARGPGYTF	TGTGCCTGGAGACTAGCCAGGGGGCCTGGCTACACCTTC
TRBJ2-7	many	TRBV24-1	NA	CATSTERSEQYF	TGTGCCACCTCAACAGAGAGGAGCGAGCAGTACTTC
TRBJ2-5	few	TRBV30	TRBD2	CAWRLAGGQTGETQYF	TGTGCCTGGAGACTAGCGGGGGGCCAAACTGGTGAGACCCAGTACTTC